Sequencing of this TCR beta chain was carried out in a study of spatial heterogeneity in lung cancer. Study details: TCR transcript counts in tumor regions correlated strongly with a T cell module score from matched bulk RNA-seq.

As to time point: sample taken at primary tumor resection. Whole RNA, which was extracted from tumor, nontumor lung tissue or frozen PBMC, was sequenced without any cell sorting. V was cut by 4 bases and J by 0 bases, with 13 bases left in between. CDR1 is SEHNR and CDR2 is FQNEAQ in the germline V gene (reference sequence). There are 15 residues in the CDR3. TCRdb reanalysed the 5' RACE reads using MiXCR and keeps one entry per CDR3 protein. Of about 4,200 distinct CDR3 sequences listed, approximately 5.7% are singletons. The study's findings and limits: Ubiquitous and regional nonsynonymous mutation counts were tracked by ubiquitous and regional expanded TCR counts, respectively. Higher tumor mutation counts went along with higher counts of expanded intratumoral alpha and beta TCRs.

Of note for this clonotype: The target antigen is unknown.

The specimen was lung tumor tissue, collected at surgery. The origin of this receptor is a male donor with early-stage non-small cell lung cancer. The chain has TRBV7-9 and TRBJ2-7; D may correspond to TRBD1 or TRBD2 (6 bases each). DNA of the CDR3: TGTGCCAGCAGCTCAAGGGGGGAAAGCTCCTACGAGCAGTACTTC. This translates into CASSSRGESSYEQYF.